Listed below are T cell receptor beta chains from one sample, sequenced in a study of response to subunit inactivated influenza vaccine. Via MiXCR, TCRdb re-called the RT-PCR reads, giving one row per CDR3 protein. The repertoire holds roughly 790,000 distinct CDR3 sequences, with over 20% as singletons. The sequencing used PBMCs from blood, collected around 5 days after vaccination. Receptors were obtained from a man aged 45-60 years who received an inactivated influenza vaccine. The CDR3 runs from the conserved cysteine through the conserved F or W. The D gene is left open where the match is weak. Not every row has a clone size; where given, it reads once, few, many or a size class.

CDR3aa: CASSESRGLQGETQYF
CDR3nt: TGTGCCAGCAGTGAATCCAGGGGCCTCCAGGGTGAGACCCAGTACTTC
abundance: few
v_gene: TRBV25-1
d_gene: NA
j_gene: TRBJ2-5

CDR3aa: CSVGMGTAGYEQYF
CDR3nt: TGCAGCGTTGGGATGGGGACAGCCGGATACGAGCAGTACTTC
abundance: few
v_gene: TRBV29-1
d_gene: TRBD1
j_gene: TRBJ2-7

CDR3aa: CASSLQGASAEAFF
CDR3nt: TGTGCCAGCAGCTTGCAGGGGGCGTCGGCTGAAGCTTTCTTT
abundance: few
v_gene: TRBV5-4
d_gene: TRBD1
j_gene: TRBJ1-1

CDR3aa: CASSLMGEGLYQETQYF
CDR3nt: TGTGCCAGCAGTTTAATGGGGGAGGGCCTGTACCAAGAGACCCAGTACTTC
abundance: few
v_gene: TRBV27
d_gene: TRBD2
j_gene: TRBJ2-5

CDR3aa: CATGTGESYEQYF
CDR3nt: TGTGCCACAGGGACAGGGGAGTCCTACGAGCAGTACTTC
abundance: few
v_gene: TRBV10-3
d_gene: TRBD1
j_gene: TRBJ2-7

CDR3aa: CASSTAGTPRQFF
CDR3nt: TGTGCCAGCAGCACCGCCGGGACTCCGAGGCAGTTCTTC
abundance: few
v_gene: TRBV5-6
d_gene: NA
j_gene: TRBJ2-1

CDR3aa: CASSSRPGQRETQYF
CDR3nt: TGTGCCAGCAGTTCTAGGCCAGGACAGAGGGAGACCCAGTACTTC
abundance: NA
v_gene: TRBV6-5
d_gene: NA
j_gene: TRBJ2-5

CDR3aa: CASSSMAGTSNTGELFF
CDR3nt: TGCGCCAGCAGCTCCATGGCCGGGACAAGTAACACCGGGGAGCTGTTTTTT
abundance: NA
v_gene: TRBV5-1
d_gene: NA
j_gene: TRBJ2-2

CDR3aa: CAITGTSGGYEQYF
CDR3nt: TGTGCCATCACCGGGACTAGCGGGGGCTACGAGCAGTACTTC
abundance: NA
v_gene: TRBV10-3
d_gene: TRBD2
j_gene: TRBJ2-7

CDR3aa: CASGLRWVDEQFF
CDR3nt: TGTGCCAGTGGACTTCGATGGGTGGATGAGCAGTTCTTC
abundance: NA
v_gene: TRBV19
d_gene: NA
j_gene: TRBJ2-1

CDR3aa: CSVSGTGLTDTQYF
CDR3nt: TGCAGCGTTTCCGGGACAGGGCTGACAGATACGCAGTATTTT
abundance: many
v_gene: TRBV29-1
d_gene: TRBD1
j_gene: TRBJ2-3

CDR3aa: CASSFMTGWRETQYF
CDR3nt: TGCGCCAGCAGCTTCATGACAGGGTGGAGAGAGACCCAGTACTTC
abundance: many
v_gene: TRBV5-1
d_gene: TRBD1
j_gene: TRBJ2-5

CDR3aa: CATRERGGYSTDTQYF
CDR3nt: TGTGCCACTCGGGAGCGGGGGGGGTATTCCACAGATACGCAGTATTTT
abundance: few
v_gene: TRBV5-6
d_gene: TRBD2
j_gene: TRBJ2-3

CDR3aa: CASSELRRNYNEQFF
CDR3nt: TGTGCCAGCAGTGAATTGAGACGGAACTACAATGAGCAGTTCTTC
abundance: few
v_gene: TRBV2
d_gene: NA
j_gene: TRBJ2-1

CDR3aa: CASSAILAGLGDSYNEQFF
CDR3nt: TGTGCCAGCAGTGCTATACTAGCGGGATTAGGGGACTCCTACAATGAGCAGTTCTTC
abundance: NA
v_gene: TRBV6-1
d_gene: TRBD2
j_gene: TRBJ2-1

CDR3aa: CSARTSSVGTDTQYF
CDR3nt: TGCAGTGCCAGAACCTCGAGCGTGGGCACAGATACGCAGTATTTT
abundance: few
v_gene: TRBV20-1
d_gene: NA
j_gene: TRBJ2-3

CDR3aa: CSARLLNQPQYF
CDR3nt: TGCAGTGCTAGGCTACTCAATCAGCCCCAGTATTTT
abundance: NA
v_gene: TRBV20-1
d_gene: NA
j_gene: TRBJ2-3

CDR3aa: CASRDREVYNEQFF
CDR3nt: TGTGCCAGCAGGGACAGGGAGGTCTACAATGAGCAGTTCTTC
abundance: NA
v_gene: TRBV6-2/TRBV6-3
d_gene: TRBD1
j_gene: TRBJ2-1

CDR3aa: CASSFPSNSGANVLTF
CDR3nt: TGTGCCAGCAGTTTCCCTTCCAATTCAGGGGCCAACGTCCTGACTTTC
abundance: NA
v_gene: TRBV12-3/TRBV12-4
d_gene: NA
j_gene: TRBJ2-6

CDR3aa: CASSLYRGEDTQYF
CDR3nt: TGTGCCAGCAGTTTATACAGGGGTGAAGATACGCAGTATTTT
abundance: few
v_gene: TRBV27
d_gene: TRBD1
j_gene: TRBJ2-3

CDR3aa: CASSESANYEQYF
CDR3nt: TGCGCCAGCAGTGAGTCGGCCAACTACGAGCAGTACTTC
abundance: NA
v_gene: TRBV10-2
d_gene: NA
j_gene: TRBJ2-7

CDR3aa: CSVIGTDSNQPQHF
CDR3nt: TGCAGCGTGATCGGGACAGATAGTAATCAGCCCCAGCATTTT
abundance: NA
v_gene: TRBV29-1
d_gene: TRBD1
j_gene: TRBJ1-5

CDR3aa: CASRLSGTGFYNEQFF
CDR3nt: TGCGCCAGCAGGTTATCGGGGACAGGGTTCTACAATGAGCAGTTCTTC
abundance: few
v_gene: TRBV5-1
d_gene: TRBD1
j_gene: TRBJ2-1

CDR3aa: CASSQEGARNYGYTF
CDR3nt: TGTGCCAGCAGCCAAGAAGGGGCCAGAAACTATGGCTACACCTTC
abundance: few
v_gene: TRBV4-2
d_gene: NA
j_gene: TRBJ1-2

CDR3aa: CSVVWDSNQPQHF
CDR3nt: TGCAGCGTTGTATGGGACAGCAATCAGCCCCAGCATTTT
abundance: few
v_gene: TRBV29-1
d_gene: NA
j_gene: TRBJ1-5

CDR3aa: CASMRGAHSYEQYF
CDR3nt: TGTGCCAGCATGAGGGGCGCCCACTCCTACGAGCAGTACTTC
abundance: NA
v_gene: TRBV7-9
d_gene: NA
j_gene: TRBJ2-7

CDR3aa: CASSFPGQANYEQYF
CDR3nt: TGTGCCAGCAGCTTCCCGGGACAGGCAAACTACGAGCAGTACTTC
abundance: few
v_gene: TRBV7-6
d_gene: TRBD1
j_gene: TRBJ2-7

CDR3aa: CSVEVGYGYTF
CDR3nt: TGCAGCGTTGAGGTGGGCTATGGCTACACCTTC
abundance: few
v_gene: TRBV29-1
d_gene: NA
j_gene: TRBJ1-2

CDR3aa: CASRLRVFHEQYF
CDR3nt: TGTGCCAGCAGGCTCAGGGTTTTCCACGAGCAGTACTTC
abundance: NA
v_gene: TRBV6-2/TRBV6-3
d_gene: NA
j_gene: TRBJ2-7

CDR3aa: CASSRDYQYNEQFF
CDR3nt: TGTGCCAGCTCCCGGGACTACCAATACAATGAGCAGTTCTTC
abundance: NA
v_gene: TRBV4-2
d_gene: TRBD2
j_gene: TRBJ2-1

CDR3aa: CASSQRDGGDQPQHF
CDR3nt: TGCGCCAGCAGCCAGCGGGACGGGGGAGATCAGCCCCAGCATTTT
abundance: few
v_gene: TRBV4-1
d_gene: NA
j_gene: TRBJ1-5

CDR3aa: CASSLVVSGYYGYTF
CDR3nt: TGTGCCAGCAGCTTAGTCGTCAGCGGTTACTATGGCTACACCTTC
abundance: few
v_gene: TRBV11-2
d_gene: NA
j_gene: TRBJ1-2

CDR3aa: CASSQDITGHGYTF
CDR3nt: TGTGCCAGCAGCCAAGACATAACAGGGCATGGCTACACCTTC
abundance: NA
v_gene: TRBV3-1
d_gene: NA
j_gene: TRBJ1-2

CDR3aa: CASSSTAGKLFF
CDR3nt: TGTGCCAGCAGCTCCACCGCGGGAAAACTGTTTTTT
abundance: few
v_gene: TRBV7-9
d_gene: NA
j_gene: TRBJ1-4

CDR3aa: CASSYQRGLSYEQYF
CDR3nt: TGTGCCAGCAGTTACCAGCGGGGGCTATCCTACGAGCAGTACTTC
abundance: once
v_gene: TRBV6-2/TRBV6-3
d_gene: TRBD2
j_gene: TRBJ2-7

CDR3aa: CASSPDDNYGYTF
CDR3nt: TGTGCCAGCTCACCGGATGATAACTATGGCTACACCTTC
abundance: few
v_gene: TRBV18
d_gene: NA
j_gene: TRBJ1-2

CDR3aa: CASRSRLQGPNTEAFF
CDR3nt: TGTGCCAGCAGGTCGCGTTTGCAAGGGCCCAACACTGAAGCTTTCTTT
abundance: few
v_gene: TRBV7-9
d_gene: NA
j_gene: TRBJ1-1

CDR3aa: CSARPPLAPYEQYF
CDR3nt: TGCAGTGCTAGACCTCCGCTAGCGCCTTACGAGCAGTACTTC
abundance: many
v_gene: TRBV20-1
d_gene: NA
j_gene: TRBJ2-7

CDR3aa: CASSQESRNYGYTF
CDR3nt: TGCGCCAGCAGCCAAGAGTCCAGGAACTATGGCTACACCTTC
abundance: few
v_gene: TRBV4-3
d_gene: NA
j_gene: TRBJ1-2

CDR3aa: CASSLRGVYGYTF
CDR3nt: TGTGCCAGCAGTTTACGGGGCGTCTATGGCTACACCTTC
abundance: NA
v_gene: TRBV12-3/TRBV12-4
d_gene: NA
j_gene: TRBJ1-2